This T cell receptor (beta chain) came from a study of blood T cell repertoires in COVID-19. Study at large: The United States, Italy and Spain were the sources of the acute and convalescent COVID-19 samples. T cells, B-cell-depleted T cells, or PBMCs provided the cDNA or gDNA that served as material.

This CDR3 has 13 residues. CDR1 is MGHRA, CDR2 YSYEKL, per germline. V was shortened by 4 bases and J by 5 bases, with 11 bases between the two germline ends. Study processing details: Scientists estimated how many nucleated cells there were by amplifying reference gene primers. Libraries were prepared by immunoSEQ multiplex PCR; TCRdb keeps only in-frame clonotypes and omits some of them. D and trimming were read from the DNA, whereas the V and J calls and clone size are those reported in that table. The repertoire holds about 130,000 clones, with roughly 86% as singletons. Sequencing was done on a sample of peripheral blood. The chain is built from TRBV4-1 and TRBJ2-5; D gene unclear. This receptor was taken from a human donor in a cohort sampled during active COVID-19. This chain's CDR3 is CASSRGGAETQYF. CDR3 coding DNA: TGCGCCAGCAGCCGAGGCGGAGCGGAGACCCAGTACTTC.